These 8 T cell receptor beta chains were all obtained from the same sample, sequenced in a study of cytomegalovirus exposure and HLA in healthy donors. The PCR had 60 Vbeta and 13 Jbeta primers. Method: immunoSEQ multiplex PCR; TCRdb's copy keeps in-frame clones and lacks some. The sample has 150,000 or so clones, approximately 80% seen once. Sequencing was carried out using PBMCs. The origin of the receptors is a young man in good health and CMV-seropositive.

This clone was counted once. The J gene is TRBJ2-2, the V gene TRBV7-9, with no clear D. The V gene's germline CDR1 is SEHNR and CDR2 FQNEAQ (reference sequence). V was shortened by 1 base and J by 4 bases, with 7 bases between the two germline ends. This CDR3 comprises 14 residues. CDR3 residues: CASSLGRSTGELFF. The CDR3 nucleotides read TGTGCCAGCAGCTTAGGGAGATCCACCGGGGAGCTGTTTTTT.

Note on this clone: The sample contains more than one DNA sequence encoding this CDR3. V usage is TRBV5-1 and J usage is TRBJ2-5; no clear D. The DNA end lines up better with TRBJ2-7; the J call may be wrong. This CDR3 is 11 amino acids long. Germline loops: CDR1 SGHRS, CDR2 YFSETQ. The CDR3 sequence is CASSLGYEQYF. The CDR3 region has the DNA TGCGCCAGCAGCTTGGGCTACGAGCAGTACTTC.

The gene calls are TRBV28 and TRBJ2-5; maybe TRBD1 (5 bases). The CDR3 has 12 residues. V lost 2 bases to trimming and J lost 5 bases, with 6 bases between them. Germline V gene data show CDR1 as MDHEN and CDR2 as SYDVKM. The CDR3 DNA reads as TGTGCCAGCAGTTTAGCAGGGGAGACCCAGTACTTC. As protein: CASSLAGETQYF.

In its sample, this clone was seen a few times. The chain links TRBV2 to TRBJ1-3; TRBD1 matches 7 bases. Trimming removed 8 bases from V and 0 bases from J; junction bases left unmatched: 7. This CDR3 region has 15 residues. Germline V lookup: CDR1 SNHLY, CDR2 FYNNEI. The CDR3 nucleotides read TGTGCCAGCTGTAGGAACAGGGGCTCTGGAAACACCATATATTTT. It is translated as CASCRNRGSGNTIYF.

This chain joins TRBV6-5 and TRBJ1-1; D is undetermined. V shed 0 bases and J shed 3 bases, with 5 bases lying between them. Germline-derived CDR1 and CDR2 are MNHEY and SVGAGI. This CDR3 has 13 amino acids. The CDR3 sequence: CASSYSRYTEAFF. In DNA, the CDR3 is TGTGCCAGCAGTTACTCGAGATACACTGAAGCTTTCTTT.

This clone has only a few counts. This sequence joins TRBV5-1 and TRBJ2-7, with 7 bases identical to TRBD1. Germline-derived CDR1 and CDR2 are SGHRS and YFSETQ. The CDR3 contains 13 residues. Trimming cost V 6 bases and J 6 bases; bases outside gene matches: 9. The DNA for the CDR3 is TGCGCCAGCACGATGACAGGGCTGGGCGAGCAGTACTTC. This sequence encodes CASTMTGLGEQYF.

The chain carries TRBV28 and TRBJ2-3; 8 bases match TRBD2. The junction had 8 bases not matched to a gene; V was cut back by 8 bases and J by 1 base. The CDR3 is made up of 15 amino acids. Germline-derived CDR1 and CDR2 are MDHEN and SYDVKM. CDR3 sequence reads: CASVRGGWGTDTQYF. The CDR3 DNA follows: TGTGCCAGCGTCCGGGGGGGTTGGGGCACAGATACGCAGTATTTT.

DNA of the CDR3: TGTGCCAGCAGCTTATCGGTAGGCCTTACAGATGAGCAGTTCTTC. This gives the protein CASSLSVGLTDEQFF. This chain links TRBV7-2 with TRBJ2-1; D unresolved. Germline V gives CDR1 SGHTA, CDR2 FQGNSA. The CDR3 covers 15 residues. The ends were cut back, 2 bases at V and 8 bases at J, with 16 bases in the middle.